The subject of this entry is one T cell receptor beta chain. This specimen comes from a study of blood T cell repertoires in COVID-19. Study-level background: COVID-19 samples from acute and convalescent phases originated in the United States, Italy and Spain. T cells, B-cell-depleted T cells, or PBMCs supplied cDNA or gDNA.

Sequencing was performed with immunoSEQ multiplex PCR; in TCRdb, only in-frame clones are kept and a portion is missing. Among 150,000 to 200,000 clones listed, almost 80% were seen once. The germline V gene encodes CDR1 SGHNT and CDR2 YENEEA. The CDR3 has 15 residues. V shed 2 bases, J shed 6 bases, and the junction held 3 bases outside the gene matches. The chain uses TRBV11-3 and TRBJ2-2; TRBD2 matches at 10 bases. The sequenced sample was peripheral blood. This TCR derives from a man between 60 and 75 years old with active or convalescent COVID-19. CDR3 in DNA: TGTGCCAGCAGCTTAAGGCTAGCGGGAGCCGGGGAGCTGTTTTTT. This encodes CASSLRLAGAGELFF.